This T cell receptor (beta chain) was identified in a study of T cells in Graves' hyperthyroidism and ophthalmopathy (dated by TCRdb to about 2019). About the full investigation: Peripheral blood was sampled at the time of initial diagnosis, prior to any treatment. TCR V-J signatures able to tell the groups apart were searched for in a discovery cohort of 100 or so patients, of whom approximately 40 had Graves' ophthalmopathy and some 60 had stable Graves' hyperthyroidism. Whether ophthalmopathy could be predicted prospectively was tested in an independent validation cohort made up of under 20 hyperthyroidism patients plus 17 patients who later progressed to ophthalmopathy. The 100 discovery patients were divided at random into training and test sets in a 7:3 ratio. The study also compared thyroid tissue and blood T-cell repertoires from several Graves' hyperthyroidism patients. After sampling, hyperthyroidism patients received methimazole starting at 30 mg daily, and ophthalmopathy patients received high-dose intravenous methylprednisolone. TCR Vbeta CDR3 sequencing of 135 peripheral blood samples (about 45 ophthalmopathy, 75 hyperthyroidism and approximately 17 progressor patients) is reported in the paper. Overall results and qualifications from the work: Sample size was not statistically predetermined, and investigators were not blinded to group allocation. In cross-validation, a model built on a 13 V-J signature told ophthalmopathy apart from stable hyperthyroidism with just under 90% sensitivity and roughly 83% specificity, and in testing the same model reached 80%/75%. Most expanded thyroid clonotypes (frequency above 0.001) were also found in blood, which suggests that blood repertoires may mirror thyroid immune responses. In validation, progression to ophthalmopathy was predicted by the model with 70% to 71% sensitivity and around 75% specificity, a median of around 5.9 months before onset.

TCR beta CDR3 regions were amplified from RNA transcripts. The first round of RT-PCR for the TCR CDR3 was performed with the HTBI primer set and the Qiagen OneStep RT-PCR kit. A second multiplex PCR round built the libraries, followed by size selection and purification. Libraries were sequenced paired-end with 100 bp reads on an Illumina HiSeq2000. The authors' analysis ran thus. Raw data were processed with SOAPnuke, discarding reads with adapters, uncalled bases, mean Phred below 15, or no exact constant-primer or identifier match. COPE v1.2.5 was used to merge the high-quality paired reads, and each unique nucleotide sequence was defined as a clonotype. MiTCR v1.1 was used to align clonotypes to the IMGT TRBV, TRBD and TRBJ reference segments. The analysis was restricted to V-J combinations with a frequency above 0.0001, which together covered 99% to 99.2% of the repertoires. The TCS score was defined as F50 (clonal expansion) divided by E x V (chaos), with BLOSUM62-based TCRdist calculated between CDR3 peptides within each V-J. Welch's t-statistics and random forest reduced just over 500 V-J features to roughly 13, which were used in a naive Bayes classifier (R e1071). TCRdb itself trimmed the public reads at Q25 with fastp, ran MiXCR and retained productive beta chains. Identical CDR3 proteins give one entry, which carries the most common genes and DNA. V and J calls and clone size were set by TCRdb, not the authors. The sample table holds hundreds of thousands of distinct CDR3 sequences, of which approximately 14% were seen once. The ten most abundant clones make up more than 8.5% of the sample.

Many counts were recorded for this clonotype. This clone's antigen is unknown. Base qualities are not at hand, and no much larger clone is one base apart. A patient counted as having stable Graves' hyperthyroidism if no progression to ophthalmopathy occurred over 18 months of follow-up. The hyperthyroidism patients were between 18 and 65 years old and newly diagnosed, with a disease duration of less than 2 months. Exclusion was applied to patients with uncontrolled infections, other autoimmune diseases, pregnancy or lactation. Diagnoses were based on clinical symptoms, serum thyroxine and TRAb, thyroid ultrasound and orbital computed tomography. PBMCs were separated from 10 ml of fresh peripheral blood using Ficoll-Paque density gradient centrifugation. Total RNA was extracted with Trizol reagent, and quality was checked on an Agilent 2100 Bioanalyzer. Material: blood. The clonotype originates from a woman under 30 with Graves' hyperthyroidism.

The CDR3 sequence is CASTETGRRQPQHF. The nucleotides read TGTGCCAGCACCGAGACAGGGCGACGTCAGCCCCAGCATTTT. The V gene is TRBV28 and the J gene is TRBJ1-5; 7 middle bases align to TRBD1. Measured from the cysteine to the phenylalanine, the CDR3 is 14 residues long. Here the CDR3 DNA is all that survives: 42 bases in frame from base 1. From the germline V gene, CDR1 is MDHEN and CDR2 is SYDVKM. V loses 7 bases at its end and J loses 6 bases; junction bases beyond the gene matches: 9.